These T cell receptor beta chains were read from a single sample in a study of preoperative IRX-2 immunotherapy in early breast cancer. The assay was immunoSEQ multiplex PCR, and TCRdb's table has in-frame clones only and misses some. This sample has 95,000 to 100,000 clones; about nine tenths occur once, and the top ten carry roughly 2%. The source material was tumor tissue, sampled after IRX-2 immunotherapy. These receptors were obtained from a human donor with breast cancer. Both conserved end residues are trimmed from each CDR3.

ASSLEGLAWETQY	TRBV5-1	TRBJ2-5
ASSPWSSNNEQF	TRBV11-3	TRBJ2-1
SVGADRGGKTQY	TRBV29-1	TRBJ2-5
ASTQQGGQPQH	TRBV19	TRBJ1-5
ASSLEGGNQPQH	TRBV5-1	TRBJ1-5
ASRRGGATDTQY	TRBV6-8	TRBJ2-3
AWSIEASLGYT	TRBV30	TRBJ1-2
ATNGEKADTQY	TRBV6-8	TRBJ2-3
ASSLGQASGNTIY	TRBV5-1	TRBJ1-3
ASGFGIAGAADQPQH	TRBV12-5	TRBJ1-5
ASSPKGRDTEAF	TRBV18	TRBJ1-1
ASSPNDRGLF	TRBV18	TRBJ2-2
ASSESRGPETQY	TRBV10-1	TRBJ2-5
ASSVGGRDTEAF	TRBV10-1	TRBJ1-1
ASSHRDSRGNTIY	TRBV7-5	TRBJ1-3
ASSLGMWGATEAF	TRBV5-1	TRBJ1-1
ASIVAENTGELF	TRBV6-8	TRBJ2-2
ATSRSTPGSTGELF	TRBV15	TRBJ2-2
ASSFRGSGFEKLF	TRBV6-8	TRBJ1-4
ASSEYGGSEQY	TRBV25-1	TRBJ2-7
ASSFITGNTEAF	TRBV5-1	TRBJ1-1
ASSIQVKNTGELF	TRBV6-8	TRBJ2-2
ASSLLTRADTQY	TRBV7-7	TRBJ2-3
ASSIWEFGGYT	TRBV19	TRBJ1-2
ASSPRPGQETQY	TRBV18	TRBJ2-5
ASSLDLYTEAF	TRBV7-1	TRBJ1-1
ASSSGTRYEQY	TRBV28	TRBJ2-7
ASGLSGSTGELF	TRBV19	TRBJ2-2
ASSTPDGVPSYT	TRBV19	TRBJ1-2
ASTLLANEQY	TRBV6-8	TRBJ2-7
ASSSGVGSNTGELF	TRBV19	TRBJ2-2
ASSSTGGKITSEAF	TRBV6-8	TRBJ1-1
ASSLQGALTDTQY	TRBV5-1	TRBJ2-3
ASSSPGTGPDTQY	TRBV28	TRBJ2-3
ASKGRQGAYGANVLT	TRBV23-1	TRBJ2-6
ASSHKLDRFHPYEQY	TRBV23-1	TRBJ2-7
SVPGQGNEKLF	TRBV29-1	TRBJ1-4
ASSVRDDGYT	TRBV28	TRBJ1-2